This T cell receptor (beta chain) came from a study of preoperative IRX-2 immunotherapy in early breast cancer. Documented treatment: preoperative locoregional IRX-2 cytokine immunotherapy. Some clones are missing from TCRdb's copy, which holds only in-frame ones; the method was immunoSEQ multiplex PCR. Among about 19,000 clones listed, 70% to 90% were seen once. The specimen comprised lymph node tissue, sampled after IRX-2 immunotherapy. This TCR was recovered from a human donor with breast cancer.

CDR3 in DNA: TGCGCCAGCAGCTTAATGGGGAGCTATGGCTACACCTTC. It specifies CASSLMGSYGYTF. The chain employs TRBV10-2 and TRBJ1-2; D not certain. This CDR3 is built from 13 residues. Per the germline V gene, CDR1 is WSHSY and CDR2 is SAAADI. The ends were cut back, 6 bases at V and 4 bases at J, with 12 bases in the middle.